Detailed here is one TCR beta chain. Its antigen is currently unknown. The CDR3 covers 14 residues. Germline CDR1 MDHEN, CDR2 SYDVKM. Germline trimming cut 8 bases from V and 6 bases from J; bases unmatched to any gene: 10. PCR used 60 Vbeta primers and 13 Jbeta primers. Measured with immunoSEQ multiplex PCR; TCRdb has only the in-frame clones, and not every one. The sample has about 180,000 clones; 80% are singletons. This record comes from a study of cytomegalovirus exposure and HLA in healthy donors. Study-level results: Further analysis was carried out later, and it showed several of the most significant clusters appearing linked to common viral pathogens. Earlier analysis yielded a pattern in which most TCR beta V segments were productive about 90% or about 30% of the time.

V is TRBV28 and J is TRBJ2-1, with TRBD1 identical over 7 bases. The sequence was obtained from a man between 25 and 39 years old in good health and CMV-seronegative. The sequenced material came from PBMCs. In DNA form, the CDR3 reads TGTGCCAGCTTCCGGGACAGTAGTTTCAATGAGCAGTTCTTC. It translates to CASFRDSSFNEQFF. The full variable domain, in which reference TRBV28 and TRBJ2-1 provide the parts outside the CDR3, is DVKVTQSSRYLVKRTGEKVFLECVQDMDHENMFWYRQDPGLGLRLIYFSYDVKMKEKGDIPEGYSVSREKKERFSLILESASTNQTSMYLCASFRDSSFNEQFFGPGTRLTVL.